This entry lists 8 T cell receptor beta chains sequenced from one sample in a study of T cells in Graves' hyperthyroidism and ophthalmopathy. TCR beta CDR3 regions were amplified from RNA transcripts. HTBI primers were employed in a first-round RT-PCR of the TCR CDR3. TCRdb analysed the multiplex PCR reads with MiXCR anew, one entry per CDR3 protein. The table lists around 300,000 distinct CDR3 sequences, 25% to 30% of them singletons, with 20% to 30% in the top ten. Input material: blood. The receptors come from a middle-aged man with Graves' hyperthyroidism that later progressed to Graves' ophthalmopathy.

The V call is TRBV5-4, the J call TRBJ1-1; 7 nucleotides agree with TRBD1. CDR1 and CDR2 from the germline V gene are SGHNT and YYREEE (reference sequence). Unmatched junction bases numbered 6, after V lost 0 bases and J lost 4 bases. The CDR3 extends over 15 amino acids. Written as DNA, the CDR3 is TGTGCCAGCAGCTTGGTGGGCGCAGGGGGCACTGAAGCTTTCTTT. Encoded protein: CASSLVGAGGTEAFF. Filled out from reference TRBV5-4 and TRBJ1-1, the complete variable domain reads ETGVTQSPTHLIKTRGQQVTLRCSSQSGHNTVSWYQQALGQGPQFIFQYYREEENGRGNFPPRFSGLQFPNYSSELNVNALELDDSALYLCASSLVGAGGTEAFFGQGTRLTVV.

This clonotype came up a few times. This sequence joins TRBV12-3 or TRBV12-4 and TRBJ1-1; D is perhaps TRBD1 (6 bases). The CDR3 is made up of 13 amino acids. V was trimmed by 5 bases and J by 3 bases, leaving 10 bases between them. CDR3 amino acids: CASSRQDYTEAFF. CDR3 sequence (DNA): TGTGCCAGCAGTCGACAGGATTACACTGAAGCTTTCTTT.

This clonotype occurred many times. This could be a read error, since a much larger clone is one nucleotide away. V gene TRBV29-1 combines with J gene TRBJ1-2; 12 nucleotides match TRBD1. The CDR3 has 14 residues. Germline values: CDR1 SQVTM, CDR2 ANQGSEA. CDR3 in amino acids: CSAWDRGQFDGYAF. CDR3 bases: TGCAGCGCCTGGGACAGGGGGCAATTCGACGGCTACGCCTTC. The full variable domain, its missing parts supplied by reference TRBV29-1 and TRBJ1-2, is SAVISQKPSRDICQRGTSLTIQCQVDSQVTMMFWYRQQPGQSLTLIATANQGSEATYESGFVIDKFPISRPNLTFSTLTVSNMSPEDSSIYLCSAWDRGQFDGYAFGSGTRLTVV.

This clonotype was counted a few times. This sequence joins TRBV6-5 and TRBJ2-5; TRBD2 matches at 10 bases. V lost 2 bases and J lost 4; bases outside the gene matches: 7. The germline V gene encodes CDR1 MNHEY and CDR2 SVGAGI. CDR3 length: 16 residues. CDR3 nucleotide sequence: TGTGCCAGCAGTTACCCAGCGGGAGGGCGGCGAGAGACCCAGTACTTC. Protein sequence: CASSYPAGGRRETQYF.

The CDR3 sequence is CASNRLAGYEQYF. CDR3 coding DNA: TGTGCCAGCAACCGACTAGCGGGTTACGAGCAGTACTTC. The chain links TRBV7-9 to TRBJ2-7; 10 bases align to TRBD2. The CDR3 totals 13 residues. Germline CDR1 is SEHNR and CDR2 is FQNEAQ (reference sequence). V trimming: 7 bases; J trimming: 4 bases; junction bases outside the gene matches: 4.

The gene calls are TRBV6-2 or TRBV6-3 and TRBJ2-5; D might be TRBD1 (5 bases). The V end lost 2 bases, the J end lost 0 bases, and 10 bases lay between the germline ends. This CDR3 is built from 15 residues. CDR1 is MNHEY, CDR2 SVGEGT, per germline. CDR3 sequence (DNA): TGTGCCAGCAGTTACACGCAGGGCTACCAAGAGACCCAGTACTTC. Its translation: CASSYTQGYQETQYF.

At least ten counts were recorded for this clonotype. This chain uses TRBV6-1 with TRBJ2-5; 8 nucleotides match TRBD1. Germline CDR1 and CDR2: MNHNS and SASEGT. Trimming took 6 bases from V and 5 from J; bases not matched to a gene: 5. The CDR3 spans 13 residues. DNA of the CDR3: TGTGCCAGCAGCGACAGGGGCTGGGAGACCCAGTACTTC. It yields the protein CASSDRGWETQYF.

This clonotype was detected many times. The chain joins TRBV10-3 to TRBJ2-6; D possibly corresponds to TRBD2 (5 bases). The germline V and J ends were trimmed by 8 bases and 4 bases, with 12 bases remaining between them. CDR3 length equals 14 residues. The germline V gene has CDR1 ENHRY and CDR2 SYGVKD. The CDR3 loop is CAIQSGIGANVLTF. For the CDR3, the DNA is TGTGCCATCCAGTCCGGGATCGGGGCCAACGTCCTGACTTTC.